The following is a T cell receptor beta chain sequence with its context. This clonotype was detected many times. The antigen this receptor binds is unknown. No qualities accompany the bases; no much larger clone lies one base away. The data were obtained in a study of T cells in Graves' hyperthyroidism and ophthalmopathy (dated by TCRdb to the late 2010s). For context, the study as a whole: Peripheral blood was collected at initial diagnosis, before any treatment. Whether ophthalmopathy could be predicted prospectively was tested in an independent validation cohort made up of roughly 20 hyperthyroidism patients plus 17 patients who later progressed to ophthalmopathy. In six Graves' hyperthyroidism patients, the study also compared T-cell repertoires from thyroid tissue with T-cell repertoires from blood. Following sampling, methimazole starting at 30 mg daily was given to hyperthyroidism patients, and high-dose intravenous methylprednisolone was given to ophthalmopathy patients. The 90 or so discovery patients were randomly split 7:3 into training and test sets. TCR Vbeta CDR3 sequencing of 120 to 150 peripheral blood samples (43 ophthalmopathy, 75 or so hyperthyroidism and roughly 17 progressor patients) is reported in the paper. TCR V-J signatures able to tell the groups apart were searched for in a discovery cohort of some 100 patients, of whom around 42 had Graves' ophthalmopathy and about 60 had stable Graves' hyperthyroidism.

Graves' hyperthyroidism was defined as stable when no progression to ophthalmopathy occurred over 18 months of follow-up. Hyperthyroidism patients were newly diagnosed, with disease duration under 2 months, and aged 18 to 65 years. The study excluded patients with uncontrolled infections, other autoimmune diseases, pregnancy or lactation. Clinical symptoms, serum thyroxine and TRAb, thyroid ultrasound, and orbital computed tomography formed the basis for the diagnoses. PBMCs were separated from 10 ml of fresh peripheral blood using Ficoll-Paque density gradient centrifugation. Total RNA was extracted with Trizol reagent, and quality was checked on an Agilent 2100 Bioanalyzer. From its cysteine to its phenylalanine, the CDR3 spans 14 amino acids. Just the 42-base CDR3 DNA is kept, in frame starting at base 1. V is cut back by 6 bases and J by 4 bases, with 1 base in the junction unmatched. Per the germline V gene, SNHLY is the CDR1 and FYNNEI is the CDR2.

Overall study outcomes, separate from this receptor: Sample size was not statistically predetermined, and investigators were not blinded to group allocation. During validation, the model predicted progression to ophthalmopathy a median of approximately 6 months ahead of onset, with around 71% sensitivity and roughly 75% specificity. A 13 V-J signature model separated ophthalmopathy from stable hyperthyroidism, with around 88% sensitivity and approximately 81% specificity in cross-validation and 80%/75% in testing. Most expanded thyroid clonotypes (frequency above 0.001) were also found in blood, which suggests that blood repertoires may mirror thyroid immune responses.

TCR beta CDR3 regions were amplified from RNA transcripts. For the first round of RT-PCR on the TCR CDR3, the HTBI primer set was used together with the Qiagen OneStep RT-PCR kit. The libraries were constructed in a second round of multiplex PCR and then size-selected and purified. Libraries were sequenced paired-end with 100 bp reads on an Illumina HiSeq2000. Regarding the original processing steps: SOAPnuke was used to process the raw data, removing reads that contained adapters or uncalled bases, had a mean Phred below 15, or lacked an exact match to the constant primer or identifier. High-quality paired reads were merged using COPE v1.2.5, and each unique nucleotide sequence was defined as a clonotype. MiTCR v1.1 was used to align the clonotypes against IMGT TRBV, TRBD and TRBJ reference segments. The analysis included only V-J combinations with a frequency above 0.0001, which together covered 99.2% of the repertoires. The TCS score was defined as F50 (clonal expansion) divided by E x V (chaos), with BLOSUM62-based TCRdist calculated between CDR3 peptides within each V-J. Welch's t-statistics and random forest reduced just over 500 V-J features to 10 to 15, which were used in a naive Bayes classifier (R e1071). TCRdb cleaned the public reads at Q25 with fastp, built clones with MiXCR and kept in-frame beta chains. Under each unique CDR3 protein, matching rows form one entry showing the most common genes and DNA. The V and J calls here are based on TCRdb, not the publication. The sample table records hundreds of thousands of distinct CDR3 sequences; roughly 13% of these occur just once. The ten top clones hold 9.2% of the sample.

Sequencing was done on a sample of blood. This TCR was sampled from a woman under 30 with Graves' hyperthyroidism. The chain is made from TRBV2 and TRBJ2-3; the central 13 bases match TRBD2. Read as DNA, the sequence is TGTGCCAGCAGACTAGCGGGGGGGGCAGATACGCAGTATTTT. This encodes CASRLAGGADTQYF.